A few counts support the clone carrying this TCR beta chain. Its antigen remains unknown. Naive CD45RA+ and memory CD45RA-negative subsets were split from CD4+ cells. J lost 3 bases, V lost 0 bases, and 8 bases had no gene match. CDR1 and CDR2 (germline): SGDLS, YYNGEE. The CDR3 is 16 amino acids. This specimen belongs to a study of shared clonotypes between healthy human individuals. Study-level results: Donor scarcity curtailed the genetic and exposure-history diversity represented herein. A handful of donors shared about 5% of their naive CD4 clonotypes. A generally larger estimated richness was seen in naive subsets than in memory subsets.

Here immunoSEQ multiplex PCR was the method, and the copy in TCRdb shows in-frame clones only, minus some. The repertoire holds under 850,000 clones, with 72% as singletons. This chain connects TRBV9 to TRBJ2-5, with 7 bases identical to TRBD1. Sample: memory CD4+ T cells sorted from blood. Noted subset: CD45RA-negative fraction. This sequence originates from a woman in her twenties or thirties in good health. This chain's CDR3 is CASSVGAGTAKETQYF. CDR3 sequence (DNA): TGTGCCAGCAGCGTAGGGGCCGGGACAGCAAAAGAGACCCAGTACTTC. The complete variable domain, with remaining parts taken from reference TRBV9 and TRBJ2-5, reads DSGVTQTPKHLITATGQRVTLRCSPRSGDLSVYWYQQSLDQGLQFLIQYYNGEERAKGNILERFSAQQFPDLHSELNLSSLELGDSALYFCASSVGAGTAKETQYFGPGTRLLVL.